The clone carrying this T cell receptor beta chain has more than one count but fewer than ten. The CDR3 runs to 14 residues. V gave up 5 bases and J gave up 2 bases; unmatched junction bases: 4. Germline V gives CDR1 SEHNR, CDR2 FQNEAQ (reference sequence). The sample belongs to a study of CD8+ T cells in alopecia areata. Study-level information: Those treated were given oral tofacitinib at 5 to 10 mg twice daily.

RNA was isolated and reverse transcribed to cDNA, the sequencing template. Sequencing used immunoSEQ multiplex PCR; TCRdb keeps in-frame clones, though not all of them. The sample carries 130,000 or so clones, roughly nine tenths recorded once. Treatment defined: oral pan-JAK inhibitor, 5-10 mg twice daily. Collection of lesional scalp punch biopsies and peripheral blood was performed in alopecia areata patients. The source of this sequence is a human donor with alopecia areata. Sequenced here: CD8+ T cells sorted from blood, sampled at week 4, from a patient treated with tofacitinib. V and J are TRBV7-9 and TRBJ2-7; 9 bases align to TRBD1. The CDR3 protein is CASSTRTGAYEQYF. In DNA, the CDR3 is TGTGCCAGCAGCACACGGACAGGGGCCTACGAGCAGTACTTC.